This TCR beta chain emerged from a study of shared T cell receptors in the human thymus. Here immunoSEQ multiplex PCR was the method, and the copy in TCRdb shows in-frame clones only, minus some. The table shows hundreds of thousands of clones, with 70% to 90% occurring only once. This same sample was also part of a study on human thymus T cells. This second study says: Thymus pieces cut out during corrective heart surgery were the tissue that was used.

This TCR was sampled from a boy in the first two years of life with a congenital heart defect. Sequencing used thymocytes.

The chain's CDR3 is CASSPPDRGKRPSTDTQYF. The CDR3 DNA reads TGTGCCAGCAGCCCCCCGGACAGGGGGAAACGACCTAGCACAGATACGCAGTATTTT. The chain uses TRBV11-2 and TRBJ2-3, with TRBD1 identical over 10 bases. CDR3 size: 19 residues. From germline, CDR1 is SGHAT and CDR2 FQNNGV. V lost 5 bases, J lost 0 bases, and 14 bases stayed unmatched.